This T cell receptor beta chain appears in the sequencing data of a study of cytomegalovirus exposure and HLA in healthy donors (dated by TCRdb to about 2017). Regarding the research as a whole: According to an earlier analysis of a few hundred of the donors, roughly 180 million T cells yielded 117 million unique TCR beta sequences and around 280 Gb of sequence data. An earlier analysis of some 600 of the donors applied high-throughput TCR beta sequencing to assess whether each TCR beta V gene segment acted as functional or pseudogenic. Along with the approximately 670-subject first cohort, a separate validation cohort of some 130 different subjects was used. A later analysis re-analyzed previously published TCR beta repertoires from roughly 600 donors and added high-resolution HLA genotyping to study TCR occurrence patterns. Every repertoire in the discovery cohort had been generated on one and the same sequencing platform. A later genetic analysis used genome-wide SNP genotypes for about 65% of the 666 donors, treating that subset as a discovery cohort. The study aimed to test whether signatures of past pathogen exposure could be identified by cataloging public T cell receptors. Both class I and class II loci were covered by HLA typing, at four-digit resolution. Five DR-DQ haplotypes were handled as single units for association and clustering, since linkage in the cohort was strong. On average, 235,054 unique TCR beta nucleotide sequences were sequenced per donor among 300 to 500 genotyped donors of the cohort, with 15% to 20% of those sequences being non-productive. Rather than using new phenotypic data, the later analysis identified candidate immune exposures from TCR beta sequences and from how often those sequences occurred across donors. An early release that covered several hundred HLA-typed donors contained approximately 300 gigabases of sequencing data and 70 million to 100 million unique TCR sequences. Donor age, sex, ethnicity and CMV serostatus were collected together with the repertoire data. The number of donors typed differed by locus, with about 620-630 for A, B, C, DRB1 and DQB1, 522 for DQA1, approximately 570 for DPA1, and around 450 for DPB1. To predict cytomegalovirus infection status, the study combined high-throughput TCR immunosequencing, statistical association of individual TCRs with disease status, and machine learning. Using immunosequencing, the study profiled T cell repertoires from fewer than 850 subjects and related those repertoires to cytomegalovirus serostatus. Among the approximately 420 genotyped donors, around 81% belonged to the genetic ancestry cluster associated with self-reported Caucasian donors. General findings and caveats noted by the study authors: Several of the top co-occurrence clusters appeared to be linked to parvovirus B19, influenza, CMV and Epstein-Barr virus, according to a later analysis. In vitro tests confirmed that a few of the cytomegalovirus-associated TCR beta chains recognize cytomegalovirus antigens. Correlated functional status among segregating V segments might be attributable to linkage disequilibrium, but an unknown experimental factor could not be ruled out. HLA typing was unavailable for some donors at each locus, so association tests used only the typed subset. A further reported finding was that TCR beta sequences accurately predicted the HLA-A and HLA-B alleles for most subjects in the first cohort. The sequencing pipeline was judged likely to have produced a cluster of highly shared sequence variants as a technical artifact. In a later analysis, some 17,000 TCR beta sequences were associated with specific HLA alleles at a false discovery rate of 0.05. Most TCR sequences were seen in very few donors, while some public TCRs were found in many individuals. In an earlier analysis of approximately 590 of the donors, most TCR beta V segments appeared in productive rearrangements about 87% or about 30% of the time, broadly matching IMGT annotations. In a later analysis, the rate of TCR association differed among HLA loci, with DRB1 alleles having the most associated TCRs and HLA-C alleles having the fewest. According to the authors, the approach could potentially be generalized to other disease states and immunological phenotypes. In a later analysis, most CMV-associated TCR beta chains were found to appear HLA-restricted, with HLA associations seemingly driven largely by CMV exposure. Only TCR beta chains were sequenced in this cohort, and the absence of alpha or paired-chain data limited detectable features. A later genetic analysis reported fewer N-insertions in productive TCRs among donors in an Asian-associated ancestry cluster than the roughly 700-donor mean. An association between a missense DCLRE1C variant and V-gene and J-gene trimming of TCR beta chains was found in a later genetic analysis and replicated in an independent cohort. In the study, around 150 TCR beta chains were listed as associated with cytomegalovirus. The only immune exposure information available for the cohort was CMV serostatus. When HLA alleles, especially DR and DQ, strongly co-occurred, TCR associations were difficult to assign to individual alleles. Sequencing depth was assumed to be roughly uniform across donors in the presence/absence analyses, though that assumption may not hold. Around 16 rarely observed V segments, including chromosome 9 orphons, were excluded from the earlier analysis of almost 600 of the donors because counts were too low. The classifier was reported to diagnose cytomegalovirus status with high specificity and sensitivity in both the original cohort and the validation cohort. In a later analysis, HLA-associated TCR beta chains showed more clonal expansion and lower generation probabilities than non-associated chains that were equally common.

In total, 500 to 700 healthy bone marrow donors made up the cohort. At the time of sampling, all cohort members were nominally healthy, though unrecorded immune exposures were likely present. The donor was CMV seronegative and belonged to the group of under 400 seronegative cohort members. Every donor gave a peripheral blood sample, and the peripheral blood mononuclear cells from that sample were used for TCR beta sequencing. The Qiagen DNeasy Blood Extraction Kit was used to extract genomic DNA from the blood cell samples. A word on this clone: It has no known antigen specificity. One end of the junction is discordant with germline, which a read error may explain.

The library was generated by the immunoSEQ multiplex PCR assay. The multiplex PCR relied on a mix of 60 forward primers for TCR Vbeta segments and 13 reverse primers for TCR Jbeta segments. Amplification of the CDR3 region of rearranged TCR beta genes was performed with a multiplex PCR assay on genomic DNA. On the Illumina HiSeq System, the amplified TCR beta libraries were sequenced as 87-base-pair reads. Processing in the source paper ran as follows. A later analysis counted some 74 million unique TCR beta chains across the 550 to 800 repertoires, and about 10 million of these chains were shared by at least two donors. A nearest-neighbor algorithm error-corrected the raw reads and collapsed the reads into unique sequences, merging closely related sequences to remove PCR and sequencing errors. V, D and J gene segments were assigned by aligning CDR3 sequences to IMGT reference sequences. For a sequence to be retained, at least a six-nucleotide match to both a V gene segment and a J gene segment was required. A rearrangement was called productive if the CDR3 had no stop codons and remained in frame with V and J, and every other rearrangement was called non-productive. Following IMGT convention, CDR3 was defined as the stretch from the second conserved V-encoded cysteine up to the conserved J-encoded phenylalanine. Sequences without an unambiguous match to a single V gene segment were excluded from the earlier analysis of about 600 of the donors. An earlier analysis of about 590 of the donors classified V segments as functional when productive rearrangements were above 56.7% and as segregating when the standard deviation between donors was above 5%. A statistical classification framework was built to diagnose cytomegalovirus status from the catalog of TCR beta chain sequences. In a later analysis, TCR nucleotide sequences were compared against IMGT/GENE-DB human TR gene sequences so that V and J genes could be assigned. A later analysis assigned CDR3 sequences and most-parsimonious VDJ recombination scenarios with the TCRdist pipeline. In a later analysis, each TCR beta chain was defined by its CDR3 amino acid sequence together with its V-gene family, and reads without a unique V-gene family were excluded. As a way to deal with suspected cross-contamination and a sequencing artifact, a later analysis dropped 450 to 700 nucleotide sequences that were highly shared and had low generation probability. In a later analysis, a clonal expansion index for each public chain was calculated from normalized within-repertoire ranks of inferred template counts. Generation probabilities in a later analysis came from a VDJ recombination model fitted to out-of-frame rearrangements, and those results were checked against IGoR. In a later analysis, TCR-TCR, TCR-HLA and TCR-CMV co-occurrence was scored with hypergeometric tests, and a repertoire-size bias correction was applied to TCR pairs. To estimate false discovery rates, a later analysis permuted the HLA or CMV assignments 20 times. In a later analysis, co-occurring TCRs were grouped using DBSCAN, and TCRdist sequence similarity was added for clustering within HLA-allele-positive subsets. For co-occurrence clustering, repertoires with fewer than 30,000 or more than 120,000 public chains were excluded, along with four or five repertoires with anomalous nucleotide sharing. As stored in TCRdb, this immuneACCESS dataset retains in-frame rearrangements with V and J assigned. A fraction of the clones does not appear; measured against another copy, unresolved V genes explain less than half of the discrepancy, and the remainder lacks a known reason. The V and J calls and clone size are taken from that table; D and trimming were inferred from the DNA. For this sample the table gives some 180,000 clones, of which around 77% were detected only once. In total, the top ten clones hold approximately 2.1% of the sample.

The clonotype originates from a woman aged 25-40 years in good health and CMV-seronegative. Source material: PBMCs.

The CDR3 has the sequence CATSQDRQGYEQYF. The DNA sequence follows: TGTGCCACCAGCCAAGATCGACAGGGCTACGAGCAGTACTTC. This sequence uses TRBV4-2 and TRBJ2-7; 7 central nucleotides agree with TRBD1. Counted from cysteine to phenylalanine, this CDR3 has 14 amino acids. Solely the CDR3 DNA is kept, with 42 bases framed from the first base. The CDR1 and CDR2 encoded by the germline V gene are LGHNA and YNFKEQ.